Shown below are 24 T cell receptor beta chains from a single sample sequenced in a study of OX40 agonist ivuxolimab in advanced cancers. The table came from immunoSEQ multiplex PCR; TCRdb's copy has only in-frame clones and leaves some out. Here the sample spans approximately 68,000 clones, approximately 84% being singletons. The sequenced sample was CD4+ or CD8+ T cells sorted from blood, obtained in a trial of the OX40 agonist ivuxolimab. The receptors come from an adult with an advanced solid tumor such as melanoma, head and neck, liver or kidney cancer.

The V and J genes are TRBV2 and TRBJ1-2; the D is unclear. Germline V CDR1 and CDR2: SNHLY, FYNNEI. The CDR3 runs to 14 residues. Trimming took off 4 bases at V and 8 bases at J, with 17 bases between the two ends. The CDR3 DNA follows: TGTGCCAGCAGTGGTCGACGGGCTGCCGAGGGCTACACCTTC. It yields the protein CASSGRRAAEGYTF.

The V gene is TRBV7-2, the J gene TRBJ1-5, with TRBD1 matching over 7 bases. Germline loops: CDR1 SGHTA, CDR2 FQGNSA. V gave up 5 bases and J gave up 3 bases; unmatched junction bases: 13. This CDR3 is built from 17 residues. The CDR3 reads CASSLRGGAEANQPQHF. CDR3 nucleotide sequence: TGTGCCAGCAGCCTCAGGGGGGGTGCTGAGGCCAATCAGCCCCAGCATTTT.

The gene calls are TRBV5-1 and TRBJ1-1, with 8 bases identical to TRBD1. This CDR3 comprises 16 residues. Germline V gene lookup returns CDR1 SGHRS and CDR2 YFSETQ. V trimming: 3 bases; J trimming: 0 bases; junction bases outside the gene matches: 7. The CDR3 here is CASSSSGGNLNTEAFF. CDR3 coding DNA: TGCGCCAGCAGCTCCTCAGGGGGCAATTTGAACACTGAAGCTTTCTTT.

The chain combines TRBV7-7 with TRBJ2-5; D possibly uses TRBD1 or TRBD2 (6 bases each). The V gene lost 4 bases and the J gene lost 4 bases, with 13 bases spanning the gap. From germline, CDR1 is SSHAT and CDR2 FNYEAQ (reference sequence). This CDR3 contains 14 residues. The CDR3 loop reads CASSSDGGAETQYF. In DNA, the CDR3 is TGTGCCAGCAGCTCAGACGGGGGCGCAGAGACCCAGTACTTC.

This chain links TRBV28 with TRBJ1-4; D unclear. Between the trimmed V and J ends, which lost 1 base and 4 bases, there was a span of 13 bases. This CDR3 comprises 16 residues. From germline, CDR1 is MDHEN and CDR2 SYDVKM. CDR3 nucleotides: TGTGCCAGCAGTTTATCCGGACGCCTAGGTAATGAAAAACTGTTTTTT. Protein product: CASSLSGRLGNEKLFF.

The chain has TRBV29-1 and TRBJ2-7, with D tentatively TRBD1 (6 bases). Trimming took off 4 bases at V and 4 bases at J, with 14 bases between the two ends. Germline V gives CDR1 SQVTM, CDR2 ANQGSEA. This CDR3 is 13 amino acids long. CDR3 region: CSVGDRFSYEQYF. The CDR3 DNA follows: TGCAGCGTTGGAGACAGGTTTAGTTACGAGCAGTACTTC.

The chain combines TRBV7-8 with TRBJ1-3, with a possible D match to TRBD1 (6 bases). V lost 3 bases and J 4 bases, leaving 16 bases between the germline ends. Per the germline V gene, CDR1 is SGHVS and CDR2 is FQNEAQ. The CDR3 runs 16 residues. The CDR3 sequence: CASSFGEQGSGNTIYF. CDR3 DNA: TGTGCCAGCAGCTTCGGGGAACAGGGTTCGGGAAACACCATATATTTT.

The V gene is TRBV7-9, the J gene TRBJ2-7, with D possibly TRBD2 on 5 matching bases. The CDR3 runs 14 residues. The ends were cut back, 4 bases at V and 0 bases at J, with 10 bases in the middle. The germline V gene has CDR1 SEHNR and CDR2 FQNEAQ (reference sequence). CDR3 sequence: CASSYGAASYEQYF. CDR3 DNA: TGTGCCAGCAGCTATGGAGCGGCCTCCTACGAGCAGTACTTC.

J is TRBJ2-1 and V is TRBV10-3; TRBD2 agrees at 9 bases. The germline V gene has CDR1 ENHRY and CDR2 SYGVKD. There are 16 residues in the CDR3. V trimming: 4 bases; J trimming: 2 bases; junction bases outside the gene matches: 6. The CDR3 DNA follows: TGTGCCATCAGTGGTAGCGGGAGTAGGACCTACAATGAGCAGTTCTTC. Its translation is CAISGSGSRTYNEQFF.

This clone was counted a single time. The V gene is TRBV19, the J gene TRBJ1-5; no firm D call. The CDR3 consists of 15 residues. V shed 4 bases and J shed 5 bases, with 15 bases lying between them. Germline CDR1 reads LNHDA; CDR2 reads SQIVND (reference sequence). This chain's CDR3 is CASSTDRSSYQPQHF. The DNA of the CDR3 is TGTGCCAGTAGTACGGATCGTAGCTCCTATCAGCCCCAGCATTTT.

V gene TRBV25-1 combines with J gene TRBJ2-3; 8 bases are shared with TRBD2. V trimming: 3 bases; J trimming: 8 bases; junction bases outside the gene matches: 10. CDR1 is MGHDK and CDR2 is SYGVNS in the germline V gene. The CDR3 is made up of 15 amino acids. The CDR3 reads CASSESSGSLGTQYF. The CDR3 DNA sequence: TGTGCCAGCAGTGAGTCTAGCGGGTCGTTGGGTACGCAGTATTTT.

This chain joins TRBV6-1 and TRBJ1-5; 7 positions match TRBD1. The CDR3 spans 14 residues. With V trimmed by 10 bases and J by 4 bases, 10 bases remained unmatched. Germline CDR1 and CDR2: MNHNS and SASEGT. CDR3 sequence: CAKTGIDRNQPQHF. The CDR3 region has the DNA TGTGCCAAGACAGGGATTGATCGAAATCAGCCCCAGCATTTT.

This clone has a single count. The chain recombines TRBV4-1 with TRBJ1-2; unclear D gene. CDR1 is MGHRA and CDR2 is YSYEKL in the germline V gene. CDR3 length: 12 amino acids. With 3 bases removed from V and 8 bases from J, the gap between germline ends came to 10 bases. CDR3 sequence: CASSHPIRGYTF. The CDR3 coding sequence is TGCGCCAGCAGCCACCCTATAAGGGGCTACACCTTC.

V and J are TRBV11-1 and TRBJ2-3; TRBD1 matches 11 bases. Germline loops: CDR1 SGHAT, CDR2 FQDESV (reference sequence). The CDR3 loop spans 16 amino acids. Trimming took 5 bases from V and 2 from J; bases not matched to a gene: 6. CDR3 sequence (DNA): TGTGCCAGCAGCCCGGGACAGGGGGGACACACAGATACGCAGTATTTT. The encoded protein is CASSPGQGGHTDTQYF. Looking up the rest from reference TRBV11-1 and TRBJ2-3 gives the full variable domain: EAEVAQSPRYKITEKSQAVAFWCDPISGHATLYWYRQILGQGPELLVQFQDESVVDDSQLPKDRFSAERLKGVDSTLKIQPAELGDSAMYLCASSPGQGGHTDTQYFGPGTRLTVL.

V gene TRBV10-1 combines with J gene TRBJ2-7; 7 bases agree with TRBD2. This CDR3 comprises 12 residues. Germline V CDR1 and CDR2: WNHNN, SYGVQD (reference sequence). The V and J ends lost 6 bases and 7 bases, in that order; junction bases with no gene match: 6. In DNA form, the CDR3 reads TGCGCCAGCAGCGGGTCGCGGGAGGAGCAGTACTTC. Translated: CASSGSREEQYF.

The chain uses TRBV19 and TRBJ1-2, with D unclear. Germline V gene data show CDR1 as LNHDA and CDR2 as SQIVND (reference sequence). Trimming stripped 6 bases from V and 4 bases from J, with 18 bases between. The CDR3 contains 15 residues. CDR3 in DNA: TGTGCCAGTAGATCCCACGACCGGGGAGGCTATGGCTACACCTTC. Translated, it gives CASRSHDRGGYGYTF.

This clone was found once. V and J are TRBV7-2 and TRBJ2-5; 7 nucleotides agree with TRBD2. The CDR3 spans 15 residues. Germline V lookup: CDR1 SGHTA, CDR2 FQGNSA. Trimming cost V 6 bases and J 1 base; bases outside gene matches: 8. Written as DNA, the CDR3 is TGTGCCAGCAGTCGGCAACTAGCGTTCCAAGAGACCCAGTACTTC. Translation gives CASSRQLAFQETQYF.

The chain has TRBV4-2 and TRBJ2-7, with a possible D match to TRBD1 (5 bases). The ends were cut back, 4 bases at V and 2 bases at J, with 9 bases in the middle. In germline, CDR1 is LGHNA, CDR2 YNFKEQ. This CDR3 comprises 13 residues. The CDR3 DNA follows: TGTGCCAGCAGCCCTCCAGGGCCCTACGAGCAGTACTTC. It specifies CASSPPGPYEQYF.

In its sample, this clone was seen once. This chain uses TRBV28 with TRBJ1-2; TRBD1 aligns across 9 bases. Germline V gene data show CDR1 as MDHEN and CDR2 as SYDVKM. The CDR3 covers 16 residues. J gave up 1 base and V 2 bases, and 5 bases lay outside the gene matches. The CDR3, as DNA: TGTGCCAGCAGTTTAGGGACAGGGCTCTTTAACTATGGCTACACCTTC. This sequence encodes CASSLGTGLFNYGYTF.

The chain carries TRBV6-5 and TRBJ1-2, with 10 bases identical to TRBD1. The CDR3 sequence is 13 residues long. J lost 8 bases, V lost 6 bases, and 6 bases had no gene match. Germline CDR1 and CDR2: MNHEY and SVGAGI. For the CDR3, the DNA is TGTGCCAGCAGCAGACAGGGGGCGTGGGGCTACACCTTC. Residues: CASSRQGAWGYTF.

A single count supports this clone. CDR3 bases: TGTGCCAGCTCACCATCGCCGGGGCAACTGGCTGAAGCTTTCTTT. Its translation is CASSPSPGQLAEAFF. This chain connects TRBV18 to TRBJ1-1, with D possibly being TRBD1 (5 bases). Trimming removed 2 bases at V and 6 bases at J, with 16 bases between. Per the germline V gene, CDR1 is KGHSH and CDR2 is LQKENI. This CDR3 is built from 15 residues.

The chain links TRBV18 to TRBJ1-5, with unresolved D. The CDR3 has 13 amino acids. V dropped 3 bases and J dropped 6 bases, with 9 bases sitting between them. Per germline, CDR1 KGHSH and CDR2 LQKENI. CDR3 sequence (DNA): TGTGCCAGCTCACCGACCGGGCGTCAGCCCCAGCATTTT. It specifies CASSPTGRQPQHF.

J is TRBJ1-1 and V is TRBV2; 9 bases match TRBD1. The CDR3 contains 14 residues. V lost 7 bases, J lost 5 bases, and 8 bases stayed unmatched. Germline-derived CDR1 and CDR2 are SNHLY and FYNNEI. DNA for the CDR3: TGTGCCAGCACCATGGACAGGGGAGGAACTGAAGCTTTCTTT. Translating it yields CASTMDRGGTEAFF.

The V and J genes are TRBV27 and TRBJ1-4; possibly TRBD1 for D (5 bases). Trimming removed 3 bases at V and 8 bases at J, with 10 bases between. Looked up from germline, CDR1 is MNHEY and CDR2 is SMNVEV (reference sequence). This CDR3 is 13 amino acids long. The CDR3 coding sequence is TGTGCCAGCAGTTTGAGGGGATTGGAAAAACTGTTTTTT. Its protein product is CASSLRGLEKLFF.